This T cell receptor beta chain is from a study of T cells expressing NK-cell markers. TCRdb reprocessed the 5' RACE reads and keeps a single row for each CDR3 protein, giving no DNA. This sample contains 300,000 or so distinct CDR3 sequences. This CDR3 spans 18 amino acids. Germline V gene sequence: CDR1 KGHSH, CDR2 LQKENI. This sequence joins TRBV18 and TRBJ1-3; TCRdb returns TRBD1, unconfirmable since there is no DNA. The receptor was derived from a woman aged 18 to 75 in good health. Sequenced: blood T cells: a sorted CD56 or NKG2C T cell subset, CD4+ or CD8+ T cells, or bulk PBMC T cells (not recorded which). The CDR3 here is CASSLRPRTDLSGNTIYF. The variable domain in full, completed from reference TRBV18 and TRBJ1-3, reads NAGVMQNPRHLVRRRGQEARLRCSPMKGHSHVYWYRQLPEEGLKFMVYLQKENIIDESGMPKERFSAEFPKEGPSILRIQQVVRGDSAAYFCASSLRPRTDLSGNTIYFGEGSWLTVV.